Listed here are 11 T cell receptor beta chains from one sample, sequenced in a study of brain metastases from non-small cell lung cancer. Here immunoSEQ multiplex PCR was the method, and the copy in TCRdb shows in-frame clones only, minus some. The sample holds over 12,000 clones; approximately 80% are singletons and the top ten take 7.7%. Sequenced input: primary lung tumor tissue. All receptors derive from a donor at least 40 years old with non-small cell lung cancer.

The chain has TRBV2 and TRBJ1-5; no clear D gene. The germline V gene encodes CDR1 SNHLY and CDR2 FYNNEI. This CDR3 region has 14 residues. Trimming removed 2 bases at V and 2 bases at J, with 7 bases between. CDR3 loop: CASSERRGNQPQHF. CDR3 coding DNA: TGTGCCAGCAGTGAACGACGAGGCAATCAGCCCCAGCATTTT.

The chain employs TRBV6-1 and TRBJ1-4, with 8 bases fitting TRBD1. Germline lookup yields CDR1 MNHNS and CDR2 SASEGT. The CDR3 is 13 amino acids. Trimming cost V 3 bases and J 8 bases; bases outside gene matches: 2. DNA for the CDR3: TGTGCCAGCAGTGATGGGGACAGGGAAAAACTGTTTTTT. It translates to CASSDGDREKLFF.

This clone was observed once. Mismatch with germline at one junction end may stem from a read error. The chain combines TRBV2 with TRBJ2-3; TRBD2 matches at 14 bases. Germline V gene sequence: CDR1 SNHLY, CDR2 FYNNEI. The CDR3 extends over 14 amino acids. The CDR3 region has the DNA TGTGCCAGCACTCCCCAGGGACTAGCGGGGGCCACCCCTTTC. Translated: CASTPQGLAGATPF.

The chain links TRBV6-5 to TRBJ2-5, with D possibly matching TRBD1 (5 bases). This CDR3 contains 14 residues. Germline V gene sequence: CDR1 MNHEY, CDR2 SVGAGI. V was pared by 4 bases and J by 2 bases, with 11 bases between. DNA for the CDR3: TGTGCCAGCAGTTCTCGGACACGACAAGAGACCCAGTACTTC. Translated, it gives CASSSRTRQETQYF.

This clone was seen more than once but under ten times. This chain uses TRBV7-2 with TRBJ1-1; a weak D match, TRBD1 (5 bases). V was shortened by 3 bases and J by 8 bases, with 19 bases between the two germline ends. Germline assignment: CDR1 SGHTA and CDR2 FQGNSA. CDR3 length equals 15 residues. The CDR3 is CASSFKEISTAEAFF. In DNA, the CDR3 is TGTGCCAGCAGCTTTAAAGAAATTTCGACAGCAGAAGCTTTCTTT.

The J gene is TRBJ2-1, the V gene TRBV9; a weak D match, TRBD2 (6 bases). CDR1 SGDLS and CDR2 YYNGEE come from the germline V gene. V shed 4 bases and J shed 9 bases, with 14 bases lying between them. The CDR3 runs 13 residues. This CDR3 reads CASSIPPEGEQFF. The CDR3, as DNA: TGTGCCAGCAGCATCCCCCCGGAGGGTGAGCAGTTCTTC.

The chain uses TRBV19 and TRBJ1-3; 7 bases match TRBD1. The CDR3 contains 14 residues. Germline CDR1 and CDR2: LNHDA and SQIVND (reference sequence). The V and J ends lost 6 bases and 2 bases, in that order; junction bases with no gene match: 4. The CDR3 protein is CASSLQGAGNTIYF. DNA for the CDR3: TGTGCCAGTAGCCTCCAGGGGGCTGGAAACACCATATATTTT.

This sequence joins TRBV7-2 and TRBJ2-1; TRBD2 agrees at 7 bases. The CDR3 is 15 amino acids. From germline, CDR1 is SGHTA and CDR2 FQGNSA. V lost 1 base to trimming and J lost 0 bases; unmatched junction nucleotides: 0. The CDR3 DNA is TGTGCCAGCAGCTTAGGGGGGGGCTCCTACAATGAGCAGTTCTTC. Protein product: CASSLGGGSYNEQFF.

This clone was picked up a small number of times. The chain employs TRBV7-6 and TRBJ1-1; TRBD1 matches 7 bases. Germline V lookup: CDR1 SGHVS, CDR2 FNYEAQ. The trim removed 4 bases at V and 0 bases at J, leaving 5 bases unmatched. CDR3 length equals 15 residues. CDR3 protein: CASSSVGGLNTEAFF. Written as DNA, the CDR3 is TGTGCCAGCAGCTCGGTAGGGGGCCTGAACACTGAAGCTTTCTTT.

The V and J genes are TRBV9 and TRBJ1-6; D is unresolved. The germline CDR1 and CDR2 sequences are SGDLS and YYNGEE. This CDR3 has 15 amino acids. Trimming cost V 3 bases and J 7 bases, with 14 bases left between them. The CDR3 DNA is TGTGCCAGCAGCGCCTCGACAAGTAGGAATTCACCCCTCCACTTT. This codes for CASSASTSRNSPLHF.

V gene TRBV19 combines with J gene TRBJ1-5; D is unclear. The CDR3 contains 19 residues. V was pared by 4 bases and J by 3 bases, with 25 bases between. Germline CDR1 is LNHDA and CDR2 is SQIVND (reference sequence). The CDR3 DNA reads TGTGCCAGTAGTAACTCCTGGGGTAGAGACCCAACCTACAATCAGCCCCAGCATTTT. It specifies CASSNSWGRDPTYNQPQHF. Full variable domain (missing parts from reference TRBV19 and TRBJ1-5): DGGITQSPKYLFRKEGQNVTLSCEQNLNHDAMYWYRQDPGQGLRLIYYSQIVNDFQKGDIAEGYSVSREKKESFPLTVTSAQKNPTAFYLCASSNSWGRDPTYNQPQHFGDGTRLSIL.